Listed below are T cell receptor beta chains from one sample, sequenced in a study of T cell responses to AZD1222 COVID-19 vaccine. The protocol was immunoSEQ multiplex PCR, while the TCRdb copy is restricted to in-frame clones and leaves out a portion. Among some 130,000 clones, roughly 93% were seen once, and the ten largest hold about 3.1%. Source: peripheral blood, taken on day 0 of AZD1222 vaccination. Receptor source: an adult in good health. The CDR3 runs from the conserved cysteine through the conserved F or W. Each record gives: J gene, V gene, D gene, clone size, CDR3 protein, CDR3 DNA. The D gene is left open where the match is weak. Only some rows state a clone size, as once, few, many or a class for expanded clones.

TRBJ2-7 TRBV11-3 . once CASSPGVYYEQYF TGTGCCAGCAGTCCCGGGGTCTACTACGAGCAGTACTTC
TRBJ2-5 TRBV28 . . CASNSRGVTETQYF TGTGCCAGCAATTCGCGAGGGGTGACAGAGACCCAGTACTTC
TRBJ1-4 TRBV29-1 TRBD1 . CSVRQGAGNEKLFF TGCAGCGTTAGACAGGGGGCTGGTAATGAAAAACTGTTTTTT
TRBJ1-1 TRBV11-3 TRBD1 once CASSPRTGEAFF TGTGCCAGCAGCCCGCGGACAGGTGAAGCTTTCTTT
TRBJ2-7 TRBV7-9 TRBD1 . CASSQGDSLYEQYF TGTGCCAGCAGCCAAGGGGACAGTCTGTACGAGCAGTACTTC
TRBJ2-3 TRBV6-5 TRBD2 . CASSYRAGGASDTQYF TGTGCCAGCAGTTACCGGGCGGGAGGAGCCTCAGATACGCAGTATTTT
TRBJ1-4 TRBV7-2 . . CASSTRRGGKLFF TGTGCCAGCAGCACCCGCCGGGGGGGGAAACTGTTTTTT
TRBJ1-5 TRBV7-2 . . CASSSDGKSNQPQHF TGTGCCAGCAGCTCGGACGGAAAAAGCAATCAGCCCCAGCATTTT
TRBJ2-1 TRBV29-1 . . CSVDNLIALNEQFF TGCAGCGTTGATAACTTAATAGCCTTAAATGAGCAGTTCTTC
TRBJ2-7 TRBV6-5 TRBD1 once CASSYSSGGAYEQYF TGTGCCAGCAGTTACTCGTCAGGGGGCGCTTACGAGCAGTACTTC
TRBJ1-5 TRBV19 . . CASSNYREYSNQPQHF TGTGCCAGTAGTAATTACAGGGAATATAGCAATCAGCCCCAGCATTTT
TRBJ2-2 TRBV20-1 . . CSARGAGELFF TGCAGTGCTAGAGGAGCCGGGGAGCTGTTTTTT
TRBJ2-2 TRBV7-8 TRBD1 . CASSLGTGLTGELFF TGTGCCAGCAGCTTAGGGACAGGGTTGACCGGGGAGCTGTTTTTT
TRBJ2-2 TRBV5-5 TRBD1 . CASSLSGQGNTGELFF TGTGCCAGCAGCTTGTCGGGACAGGGGAACACCGGGGAGCTGTTTTTT
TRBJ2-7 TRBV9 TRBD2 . CASSLGEGVSYEQYF TGTGCCAGCAGCCTCGGGGAGGGTGTCTCCTACGAGCAGTACTTC
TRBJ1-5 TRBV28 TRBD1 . CASSPSTGRGNQPQHF TGTGCCAGCAGTCCTTCGACAGGGAGGGGCAATCAGCCCCAGCATTTT
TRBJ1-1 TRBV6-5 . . CASNRGGPTEAFF TGTGCCAGCAACCGGGGAGGCCCCACTGAAGCTTTCTTT
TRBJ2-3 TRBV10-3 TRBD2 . CAISEPSGVPDTQYF TGTGCCATCAGTGAGCCTAGCGGAGTTCCAGATACGCAGTATTTT
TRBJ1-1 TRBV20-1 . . CSARGDTEAFF TGCAGTGCTAGAGGCGACACTGAAGCTTTCTTT
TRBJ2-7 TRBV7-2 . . CASSLALGGSYEQYF TGTGCCAGCAGCTTAGCGCTGGGGGGCTCCTACGAGCAGTACTTC
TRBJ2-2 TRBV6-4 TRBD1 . CASSDSRDRDTGELFF TGTGCCAGCAGTGACTCGAGGGACAGGGACACCGGGGAGCTGTTTTTT
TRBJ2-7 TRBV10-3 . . CAISESGSNPLYEQYF TGTGCCATCAGTGAGTCGGGCTCTAATCCCCTCTACGAGCAGTACTTC
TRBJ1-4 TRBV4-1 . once CASSLFGSTNEKLFF TGCGCCAGCAGCCTCTTTGGGTCAACTAATGAAAAACTGTTTTTT
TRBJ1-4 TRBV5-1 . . CASSLGGMSDEKLFF TGCGCCAGCAGCTTGGGAGGGATGAGTGATGAAAAACTGTTTTTT
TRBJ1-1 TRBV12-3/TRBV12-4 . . CASKPQETEAFF TGTGCCAGCAAGCCGCAGGAGACTGAAGCTTTCTTT
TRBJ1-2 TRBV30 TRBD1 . CAWSTGDNYGYTF TGTGCCTGGAGTACAGGGGATAACTATGGCTACACCTTC
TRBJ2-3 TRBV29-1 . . CSVESPWGQYF TGCAGCGTTGAAAGTCCGTGGGGGCAGTATTTT
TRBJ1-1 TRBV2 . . CASSGQGVNTEAFF TGTGCCAGCAGTGGCCAGGGTGTGAACACTGAAGCTTTCTTT
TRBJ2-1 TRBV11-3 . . CASSLQNNEQFF TGTGCCAGCAGCTTGCAAAACAATGAGCAGTTCTTC
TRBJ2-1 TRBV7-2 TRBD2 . CASSLYSGSADEQFF TGTGCCAGCAGCTTGTATAGCGGGAGTGCTGATGAGCAGTTCTTC
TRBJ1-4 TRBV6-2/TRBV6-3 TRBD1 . CASSGGQDATNEKLFF TGTGCCAGCAGTGGCGGACAGGACGCAACTAATGAAAAACTGTTTTTT
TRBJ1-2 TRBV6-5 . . CASSLISSGGYTF TGTGCCAGCAGTCTTATAAGTTCGGGAGGCTACACCTTC
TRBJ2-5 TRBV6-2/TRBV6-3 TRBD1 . CASSYTFLDRAGETQYF TGTGCCAGCAGTTACACGTTCCTCGACAGGGCCGGAGAGACCCAGTACTTC
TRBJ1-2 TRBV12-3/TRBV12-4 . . CASSSDNYGYTF TGTGCCAGCAGTTCCGACAACTATGGCTACACCTTC
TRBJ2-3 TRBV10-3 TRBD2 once CAISEIGGGTEDTQYF TGTGCCATCAGTGAGATCGGCGGGGGGACGGAAGATACGCAGTATTTT
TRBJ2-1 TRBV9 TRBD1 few CASSRDRSYYEQFF TGTGCCAGCAGTCGGGACAGGTCATACTATGAGCAGTTCTTC
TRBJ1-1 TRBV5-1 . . CASSLTGQNTEAFF TGCGCCAGCAGCTTAACAGGTCAGAACACTGAAGCTTTCTTT
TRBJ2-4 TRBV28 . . CASSLVGAKNIQYF TGTGCCAGCAGTTTAGTGGGAGCCAAAAACATTCAGTACTTC
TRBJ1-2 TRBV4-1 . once CASSSPARKFYGYTF TGCGCCAGCAGTTCGCCCGCCCGGAAATTCTATGGCTACACCTTC
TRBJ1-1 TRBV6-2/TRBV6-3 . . CASSYSRNTEAFF TGTGCCAGCAGTTACAGCAGGAACACTGAAGCTTTCTTT
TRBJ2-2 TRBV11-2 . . CASSLTGRAHTGELFF TGTGCCAGCAGCTTAACCGGGCGGGCGCACACCGGGGAGCTGTTTTTT